These 26 T cell receptor beta chains originate from one sample sequenced in a study of shared clonotypes between healthy human individuals. Assay used: immunoSEQ multiplex PCR; TCRdb lists only in-frame clones, some missing. The data show roughly 640,000 clones, about 74% seen once. Sequenced sample: memory CD4+ T cells sorted from blood. Documented subset: CD45RA-negative fraction. These receptors originate from a woman aged 30 to 39 in good health.

This chain uses TRBV18 with TRBJ2-2, with 8 bases lining up with TRBD1. This CDR3 contains 15 residues. From germline, CDR1 is KGHSH and CDR2 LQKENI. The ends lost 4 bases at V and 4 bases at J; junction bases unmatched: 5. Here the CDR3 reads CASSQGTGTTGELFF. DNA of the CDR3: TGTGCCAGCTCACAAGGGACAGGAACCACCGGGGAGCTGTTTTTT.

The chain is built from TRBV6-1 and TRBJ2-2; 10 bases agree with TRBD2. J gave up 3 bases and V 8 bases, and 3 bases lay outside the gene matches. Germline CDR1 and CDR2: MNHNS and SASEGT. The CDR3 consists of 14 residues. CDR3 loop: CASGGTSDTGELFF. As DNA, the CDR3 is TGTGCCAGCGGGGGGACTAGCGACACCGGGGAGCTGTTTTTT.

This clone has just a few counts. This chain connects TRBV2 to TRBJ2-3; 7 bases line up with TRBD1. Germline assignment: CDR1 SNHLY and CDR2 FYNNEI. V gave up 10 bases and J gave up 2 bases; unmatched junction bases: 9. The CDR3 has 14 residues. The CDR3, as DNA: TGTGCCACCCCACTCGAGGGGGCCACAGATACGCAGTATTTT. It is translated as CATPLEGATDTQYF. Filled out from reference TRBV2 and TRBJ2-3, the complete variable domain reads EPEVTQTPSHQVTQMGQEVILRCVPISNHLYFYWYRQILGQKVEFLVSFYNNEISEKSEIFDDQFSVERPDGSNFTLKIRSTKLEDSAMYFCATPLEGATDTQYFGPGTRLTVL.

This chain connects TRBV4-1 to TRBJ1-4, with D perhaps matching TRBD1 (6 bases). The CDR3 is 15 residues long. CDR1 is MGHRA and CDR2 is YSYEKL in the germline V gene. Trimming stripped 4 bases from V and 0 bases from J, with 9 bases between. For the CDR3, the DNA is TGCGCCAGCAGCCGGGGGCACACAACTAATGAAAAACTGTTTTTT. Protein: CASSRGHTTNEKLFF.

This clone was observed once. The chain joins TRBV7-7 to TRBJ2-5, with TRBD2 matching over 7 bases. CDR1 is SSHAT and CDR2 is FNYEAQ in the germline V gene (reference sequence). The junction had 10 bases not matched to a gene; V was cut back by 5 bases and J by 4 bases. The CDR3 is 15 residues long. The CDR3 DNA follows: TGTGCCAGCAGCCGCGGACTAGATCGTGGAGAGACCCAGTACTTC. Encoded protein: CASSRGLDRGETQYF.

This clone showed up just a few times. This rearrangement joins TRBV10-3 to TRBJ2-1, with 8 bases identical to TRBD2. Germline V gene lookup returns CDR1 ENHRY and CDR2 SYGVKD. V was clipped by 3 bases and J by 6 bases; unmatched bases: 10. The CDR3 loop spans 16 amino acids. The CDR3 is CAISDSTSGRFNEQFF. In DNA, the CDR3 is TGTGCCATCAGTGATAGCACAAGCGGGAGATTCAATGAGCAGTTCTTC.

Comments on this clone: Germline is not matched at one junction end, which may reflect a read error. V is TRBV5-8 and J is TRBJ1-1; TRBD1 might be the D (5 bases). The CDR3 is 15 residues long. Per germline, CDR1 SGHTS and CDR2 YDEGEE. CDR3 sequence (DNA): TGTGCCAGCACCTTGGGTGGCAGGGCGAACACTGAAGCTTTCTTT. It yields the protein CASTLGGRANTEAFF.

This clone has only a few counts. This rearrangement joins TRBV10-1 to TRBJ2-1; D is perhaps TRBD2 (5 bases). In germline, CDR1 is WNHNN, CDR2 SYGVQD (reference sequence). This CDR3 is 17 amino acids long. The ends were cut back, 10 bases at V and 7 bases at J, with 29 bases in the middle. CDR3 residues: CAICAVVQLNGENEQFF. The CDR3 DNA sequence: TGCGCCATCTGCGCAGTGGTCCAACTAAACGGGGAGAATGAGCAGTTCTTC.

As to this clone: The same CDR3 is also encoded by other DNA sequences in this sample. This chain connects TRBV5-1 to TRBJ1-1, with D hard to call. The V gene lost 4 bases and the J gene lost 3 bases, with 7 bases spanning the gap. Per germline, CDR1 SGHRS and CDR2 YFSETQ. The CDR3 extends over 12 amino acids. The CDR3 protein is CASSRDYTEAFF. In DNA, the CDR3 is TGCGCCAGCAGCCGGGATTACACTGAAGCTTTCTTT.

The CDR3 loop is CASSFRDLYEQYF. CDR3 coding DNA: TGTGCCAGCAGCTTCAGGGACCTCTACGAGCAGTACTTC. The V and J genes are TRBV7-9 and TRBJ2-7; D might be TRBD1 or TRBD2, each matching 5 bases. In germline, CDR1 is SEHNR, CDR2 FQNEAQ (reference sequence). The CDR3 length is 13 residues. V gave up 3 bases and J gave up 3 bases, with 9 bases separating them.

This chain uses TRBV5-4 with TRBJ2-7; D is undetermined. The V end lost 0 bases, the J end lost 3 bases, and 7 bases lay between the germline ends. CDR1 and CDR2 (germline): SGHNT, YYREEE (reference sequence). CDR3 length: 13 residues. The CDR3: CASSLGQNYEQYF. In nucleotides, the CDR3 is TGTGCCAGCAGCTTGGGCCAGAACTACGAGCAGTACTTC.

The genes are TRBV2 and TRBJ2-3, with D perhaps TRBD1 (6 bases). CDR1 and CDR2 (germline): SNHLY, FYNNEI. V lost 6 bases to trimming and J lost 2 bases, with 18 bases between them. The CDR3 sequence is 16 residues long. The CDR3 sequence is CASSLSGQTVTDTQYF. DNA of the CDR3: TGTGCCAGCAGCCTCTCTGGACAGACCGTCACAGATACGCAGTATTTT.

J is TRBJ2-6 and V is TRBV25-1, with D maybe TRBD1 (5 bases). From germline, CDR1 is MGHDK and CDR2 SYGVNS. V lost 1 base and J lost 3, with 7 bases in between. The CDR3 loop spans 15 amino acids. Here the CDR3 reads CASSELTVGANVLTF. The CDR3 DNA follows: TGTGCCAGCAGTGAATTGACAGTTGGGGCCAACGTCCTGACTTTC. The complete variable domain, with remaining parts taken from reference TRBV25-1 and TRBJ2-6, reads EADIYQTPRYLVIGTGKKITLECSQTMGHDKMYWYQQDPGMELHLIHYSYGVNSTEKGDLSSESTVSRIRTEHFPLTLESARPSHTSQYLCASSELTVGANVLTFGAGSRLTVL.

J is TRBJ2-3 and V is TRBV7-9; a possible D gene is TRBD2 (6 bases). CDR3 length equals 12 residues. CDR1 and CDR2 (germline): SEHNR, FQNEAQ (reference sequence). Trimming removed 6 bases from V and 4 bases from J, with 8 bases in between. The CDR3 DNA is TGTGCCAGCAGTACGGGGGCAGATACGCAGTATTTT. Amino acids: CASSTGADTQYF.

The J gene is TRBJ2-2, the V gene TRBV28; no clear D. The CDR3 covers 13 residues. Germline V gene lookup returns CDR1 MDHEN and CDR2 SYDVKM. V was cut by 11 bases and J by 9 bases, with 19 bases left in between. CDR3 nucleotides: TGTGCCGTTCCGGGCCTAGGTCAGCGGGAGCTGTTTTTT. It translates to CAVPGLGQRELFF. The full variable domain, with the rest looked up from reference TRBV28 and TRBJ2-2, is DVKVTQSSRYLVKRTGEKVFLECVQDMDHENMFWYRQDPGLGLRLIYFSYDVKMKEKGDIPEGYSVSREKKERFSLILESASTNQTSMYLCAVPGLGQRELFFGEGSRLTVL.

The chain has TRBV28 and TRBJ1-1; unclear D gene. Germline V lookup: CDR1 MDHEN, CDR2 SYDVKM. The V end was cut by 9 bases, the J end by 1 base, with 15 bases between. This CDR3 spans 14 amino acids. This CDR3 is CASLPGSTNTEAFF. DNA of the CDR3: TGTGCCAGTCTTCCAGGATCGACGAACACTGAAGCTTTCTTT.

Only a few counts were recorded for this clone. The rearrangement joins TRBV7-9 to TRBJ2-2, with unresolved D. Looked up from germline, CDR1 is SEHNR and CDR2 is FQNEAQ (reference sequence). V gave up 4 bases and J gave up 8 bases, with 14 bases separating them. CDR3 size: 14 residues. The CDR3 is CASSSRALGGELFF. The CDR3 DNA is TGTGCCAGCAGCTCCCGGGCCCTCGGGGGGGAGCTGTTTTTT. Complete variable domain (other parts from reference TRBV7-9 and TRBJ2-2): DTGVSQNPRHKITKRGQNVTFRCDPISEHNRLYWYRQTLGQGPEFLTYFQNEAQLEKSRLLSDRFSAERPKGSFSTLEIQRTEQGDSAMYLCASSSRALGGELFFGEGSRLTVL.

J is TRBJ1-3 and V is TRBV7-2; D not resolved. With 5 bases removed from V and 0 bases from J, the gap between germline ends came to 8 bases. This CDR3 spans 14 amino acids. Per germline, CDR1 SGHTA and CDR2 FQGNSA. CDR3 DNA sequence: TGTGCCAGCAGCCCCTTCCACTCTGGAAACACCATATATTTT. It encodes CASSPFHSGNTIYF. Variable domain in full (rest from reference TRBV7-2 and TRBJ1-3): GAGVSQSPSNKVTEKGKDVELRCDPISGHTALYWYRQSLGQGLEFLIYFQGNSAPDKSGLPSDRFSAERTGGSVSTLTIQRTQQEDSAVYLCASSPFHSGNTIYFGEGSWLTVV.

This chain connects TRBV19 to TRBJ2-2; 7 positions match TRBD2. Trimming took 5 bases from V and 2 from J; bases not matched to a gene: 5. This CDR3 has 15 residues. Germline V CDR1 and CDR2: LNHDA, SQIVND (reference sequence). CDR3 DNA sequence: TGTGCCAGTAGTTTGCTAGCGGTTAACACCGGGGAGCTGTTTTTT. It translates to CASSLLAVNTGELFF.

V gene TRBV6-5 combines with J gene TRBJ1-4; a possible D gene is TRBD1 (6 bases). V was pared by 4 bases and J by 7 bases, with 13 bases between. CDR1 is MNHEY and CDR2 is SVGAGI in the germline V gene. This CDR3 is built from 14 residues. The CDR3 bases are TGTGCCAGCAGTTCACCAGGGGTTGGTGAAAAACTGTTTTTT. It specifies CASSSPGVGEKLFF.

The chain has TRBV5-8 and TRBJ1-2; 7 bases are shared with TRBD1. Per the germline V gene, CDR1 is SGHTS and CDR2 is YDEGEE. This CDR3 comprises 17 residues. Trimming cost V 0 bases and J 4 bases; bases outside gene matches: 12. The CDR3 sequence: CASSLAPRQGETYGYTF. CDR3 sequence (DNA): TGTGCCAGCAGCTTGGCCCCCCGACAGGGAGAAACCTATGGCTACACCTTC.

This chain uses TRBV14 with TRBJ2-2, with 8 bases lining up with TRBD2. Germline trimming cut 6 bases from V and 4 bases from J; bases unmatched to any gene: 10. CDR3 length: 16 amino acids. Per germline, CDR1 SGHDN and CDR2 FVKESK. CDR3 sequence reads: CASRSTGTRVTGELFF. DNA for the CDR3: TGTGCCAGCAGGAGTACCGGGACTAGGGTCACCGGGGAGCTGTTTTTT.

The chain has TRBV14 and TRBJ2-5; TRBD1 agrees at 9 bases. Per germline, CDR1 SGHDN and CDR2 FVKESK. V was pared by 3 bases and J by 3 bases, with 8 bases of the junction left unmatched. CDR3 length equals 16 residues. CDR3 amino acids: CASSQLMGQGKETQYF. CDR3 sequence (DNA): TGTGCCAGCAGCCAGCTCATGGGACAGGGCAAAGAGACCCAGTACTTC.

This clone was seen only once. This sequence joins TRBV6-5 and TRBJ1-1, with D possibly TRBD1 on 6 matching bases. Trimming removed 4 bases at V and 4 bases at J, with 13 bases between. Germline loops: CDR1 MNHEY, CDR2 SVGAGI. This CDR3 has 14 amino acids. CDR3 sequence (DNA): TGTGCCAGCAGTTTCTTGTGGGGGCCCACTGAAGCTTTCTTT. It is translated as CASSFLWGPTEAFF.

This clone was detected once. V and J are TRBV7-9 and TRBJ2-3; 16 positions agree with TRBD2. CDR1 and CDR2 (germline): SEHNR, FQNEAQ (reference sequence). The CDR3 spans 16 residues. V dropped 4 bases and J dropped 6; count of bases not matched to a gene: 4. The CDR3 is CASSSTGLAGGDTQYF. As DNA, the CDR3 is TGTGCCAGCAGCTCCACGGGACTAGCGGGAGGGGATACGCAGTATTTT.

The chain joins TRBV5-1 to TRBJ1-4; TRBD1 is a possible D gene (5 bases). The germline V gene encodes CDR1 SGHRS and CDR2 YFSETQ. The CDR3 is 13 amino acids. V dropped 6 bases and J dropped 2 bases, with 8 bases sitting between them. CDR3 sequence reads: CASKGQTNEKLFF. The DNA for the CDR3 is TGCGCCAGCAAGGGGCAGACTAATGAAAAACTGTTTTTT.